This section outlines one T cell receptor beta chain sequence together with its context. This clonotype was picked up many times. Its antigen is still unknown. Per-base qualities were not stored, and no clone one base away is much larger. This record belongs to a study of T-cell reconstitution after alpha-beta-depleted transplantation in children listed by TCRdb under 2016. Regarding the study in general: Using TCR repertoire profiling, the study followed T-cell immune reconstitution in a quantitative way in children after TCRalphabeta/CD19-depleted allogeneic hematopoietic cell transplantation. What the work shows at the level of the full study, not this receptor alone: Hyperexpanded clone frequencies declined over subsequent months; after one year, T-cell counts and TCRbeta diversity were mostly attributed to newly produced T cells. In some patients, high TCRbeta diversity at day 60 was attributed to recipient T cells and intrathymic progenitors that had survived conditioning. The apparently early recovery of alphabetaT-cell counts about two months after transplant reportedly depended on only several hundred rapidly expanded clones that came from non-depleted graft cells.

The library was produced with PCR. Sequencing took place on an Illumina HiSeq 2500. TCR libraries were prepared with molecular barcoding, using unique molecular identifiers to normalize TCRbeta repertoire quantification. In TCRdb, the public reads were trimmed at Q25 with fastp and aligned with MiXCR, with productive beta chains retained. Each entry is one CDR3 protein sequence, shown with its most common DNA and genes. The sample profile shows about 290,000 distinct CDR3 sequences; roughly 7.8% of them were found once. Over 7.5% of the sample rests with the top ten. The cysteine opens and the phenylalanine closes a CDR3 of 14 amino acids. The only DNA kept is the CDR3, 42 bases in frame from the first base. V lost 6 bases and J lost 1 base; the stretch between them is 15 bases long. CDR1 DFQATT and CDR2 SNEGSKA were looked up in the germline V gene (reference sequence). Reading the label with the study, this specimen's treatment or condition is: allogeneic hematopoietic cell transplantation with graft depleted of TCRalphabeta T cells and CD19 B cells. The children who served as transplant recipients had been given grafts of TCRalphabeta/CD19-depleted allogeneic hematopoietic cells.

This material consisted of peripheral blood, taken 360 days after TCRalphabeta/CD19-depleted stem cell transplant. The receptor was derived from a female patient between 2 and 15 years old who had a stem cell transplant for Fanconi anemia, so the T cells may come from the graft donor. Here the chain combines TRBV20-1 and TRBJ1-1, with a tentative D gene TRBD1 over 6 matching bases. The CDR3 corresponds to CSAPRGGRNTEAFF. The DNA reads TGCAGTGCCCCCAGAGGGGGAAGGAACACTGAAGCTTTCTTT.